Listed below are T cell receptor beta chains from one sample, sequenced in a study of T cell responses to AZD1222 COVID-19 vaccine. The method was immunoSEQ multiplex PCR; TCRdb's version includes in-frame clones alone and lacks a portion of them. The table records about 150,000 clones, 80% to 95% of them present only once. The source was peripheral blood, collected 28 days after the second AZD1222 dose. The receptors stem from an adult who received the AZD1222 COVID-19 vaccine. Each CDR3 is given with its conserved first and last residue. D genes are given only for firm matches. Some rows mark clone size as missing; the rest say once, few, many or name a class of expanded clone.

clone_size: NA; cdr3_length: 15; j_call: TRBJ2-3; d_call: TRBD1; v_call: TRBV7-9; cdr3_nt: TGTGCCAGCAGGTTGACGACAGGGCCCACAGATACGCAGTATTTT; cdr3_aa: CASRLTTGPTDTQYF
clone_size: NA; cdr3_length: 14; j_call: TRBJ1-6; d_call: NA; v_call: TRBV4-1; cdr3_nt: TGCGCCGGATCTCCGGACCGAGATAATTCACCCCTCCACTTT; cdr3_aa: CAGSPDRDNSPLHF
clone_size: NA; cdr3_length: 16; j_call: TRBJ2-1; d_call: TRBD2; v_call: TRBV28; cdr3_nt: TGTGCCAGCAGCCGAAGCGGGGTTCTTCTGTACAATGAGCAGTTCTTC; cdr3_aa: CASSRSGVLLYNEQFF
clone_size: NA; cdr3_length: 12; j_call: TRBJ2-7; d_call: TRBD1; v_call: TRBV10-3; cdr3_nt: TGTGCCACCGGACAGGAGACTTACGAGCAGTACTTC; cdr3_aa: CATGQETYEQYF
clone_size: NA; cdr3_length: 20; j_call: TRBJ1-1; d_call: NA; v_call: TRBV15; cdr3_nt: TGTGCCACCAGCAGAGGACCCGGAGGTAGGGGATTCCCTAGGAACACTGAAGCTTTCTTT; cdr3_aa: CATSRGPGGRGFPRNTEAFF
clone_size: NA; cdr3_length: 15; j_call: TRBJ1-6; d_call: NA; v_call: TRBV6-5; cdr3_nt: TGTGCCAGCACGTGGGGGTACAGGGACCGTTTGTCCCTCCACTTT; cdr3_aa: CASTWGYRDRLSLHF
clone_size: NA; cdr3_length: 11; j_call: TRBJ2-3; d_call: NA; v_call: TRBV12-3/TRBV12-4; cdr3_nt: TGTGCCAGCAGGCAGACAGATACGCAGTATTTT; cdr3_aa: CASRQTDTQYF
clone_size: NA; cdr3_length: 11; j_call: TRBJ2-5; d_call: NA; v_call: TRBV28; cdr3_nt: TGTGCCAGCAGTTTAGGCGAGACCCAGTACTTC; cdr3_aa: CASSLGETQYF
clone_size: few; cdr3_length: 14; j_call: TRBJ1-3; d_call: NA; v_call: TRBV5-1; cdr3_nt: TGCGCCAGCAGCGGCGGGGTTCTAGGAAACACCATATATTTT; cdr3_aa: CASSGGVLGNTIYF
clone_size: NA; cdr3_length: 15; j_call: TRBJ1-6; d_call: NA; v_call: TRBV7-2; cdr3_nt: TGTGCCAGCAGCCTCAGACAGCTTTATAATTCACCCCTCCACTTT; cdr3_aa: CASSLRQLYNSPLHF
clone_size: NA; cdr3_length: 14; j_call: TRBJ2-7; d_call: NA; v_call: TRBV28; cdr3_nt: TGTGCCAGCAGTATCCCAACTCACAAGGAGGGGCAGTACTTC; cdr3_aa: CASSIPTHKEGQYF
clone_size: NA; cdr3_length: 13; j_call: TRBJ1-2; d_call: TRBD1; v_call: TRBV27; cdr3_nt: TGTGCCAGCAGTTTTACAGGGGGCGGTGGCTACACCTTC; cdr3_aa: CASSFTGGGGYTF
clone_size: NA; cdr3_length: 14; j_call: TRBJ1-3; d_call: NA; v_call: TRBV7-8; cdr3_nt: TGTGCCAGCAGCTTAGGGACAGCTGGAAACACCATATATTTT; cdr3_aa: CASSLGTAGNTIYF
clone_size: NA; cdr3_length: 14; j_call: TRBJ2-1; d_call: NA; v_call: TRBV6-5; cdr3_nt: TGTGCCAGCTCGCGACAAACCTCCTACAATGAGCAGTTCTTC; cdr3_aa: CASSRQTSYNEQFF
clone_size: NA; cdr3_length: 15; j_call: TRBJ2-5; d_call: NA; v_call: TRBV6-5; cdr3_nt: TGTGCCAGCAGGATTTGGGGGGCGGGCGGAGAGACCCAGTACTTC; cdr3_aa: CASRIWGAGGETQYF